This is a list of T cell receptor beta chains from one sample in a study of PD-1 blockade in classical Hodgkin lymphoma. TCRdb keeps only in-frame clones here, not all; method: immunoSEQ multiplex PCR. The sample yields fewer than 25,000 clones, approximately 70% seen once. This sample comprised peripheral blood mononuclear cells (PBMCs), obtained before the fourth cycle of nivolumab. These receptors all come from a human donor with classical Hodgkin lymphoma. The CDR3 runs from the conserved cysteine through the conserved F or W. The order of the fields is V gene, clone size, CDR3 length, D gene, J gene, CDR3 protein, CDR3 DNA. A D gene is named only where the DNA matches it firmly. For some rows the clone size is stated as once, few or many, or as a class when expanded; others skip it.

v_gene: TRBV7-2; abundance: .; len: 14; d_gene: .; j_gene: TRBJ2-3; CDR3aa: CASSPWGLSDTQYF; CDR3nt: TGTGCCAGCAGCCCCTGGGGGTTATCGGATACGCAGTATTTT
v_gene: TRBV7-9; abundance: .; len: 16; d_gene: TRBD2; j_gene: TRBJ2-1; CDR3aa: CASSPTSGSSYNEQFF; CDR3nt: TGTGCCAGCAGCCCCACTAGCGGGAGTTCCTACAATGAGCAGTTCTTC
v_gene: TRBV7-2; abundance: .; len: 14; d_gene: .; j_gene: TRBJ1-1; CDR3aa: CASSYSGPGTEAFF; CDR3nt: TGTGCCAGCAGTTACTCAGGGCCAGGCACTGAAGCTTTCTTT
v_gene: TRBV7-8; abundance: .; len: 15; d_gene: TRBD1; j_gene: TRBJ1-6; CDR3aa: CASSLEGQGGSPLHF; CDR3nt: TGTGCCAGCAGCTTAGAGGGACAGGGAGGCTCACCCCTCCACTTT
v_gene: TRBV6-1; abundance: few; len: 13; d_gene: .; j_gene: TRBJ1-2; CDR3aa: CASTKQRFYGYTF; CDR3nt: TGTGCCAGCACCAAACAGAGATTCTATGGCTACACCTTC
v_gene: TRBV9; abundance: once; len: 15; d_gene: .; j_gene: TRBJ1-6; CDR3aa: CASSGSSSYNSPLHF; CDR3nt: TGTGCCAGCAGCGGCTCAAGCTCCTATAATTCACCCCTCCACTTT
v_gene: TRBV5-1; abundance: .; len: 13; d_gene: .; j_gene: TRBJ1-5; CDR3aa: CASSLGGGKPQHF; CDR3nt: TGCGCCAGCAGCTTGGGAGGGGGTAAGCCCCAGCATTTT
v_gene: TRBV6-6; abundance: .; len: 13; d_gene: .; j_gene: TRBJ2-1; CDR3aa: CASSTWRNNEQFF; CDR3nt: TGTGCCAGCAGTACTTGGCGGAACAATGAGCAGTTCTTC
v_gene: TRBV4-2; abundance: .; len: 15; d_gene: .; j_gene: TRBJ1-1; CDR3aa: CASSQDLMGERRAFF; CDR3nt: TGTGCCAGCAGCCAAGATCTCATGGGGGAAAGAAGGGCTTTCTTT
v_gene: TRBV19; abundance: .; len: 15; d_gene: .; j_gene: TRBJ2-2; CDR3aa: CASRPPMAPPGELFF; CDR3nt: TGTGCCAGTAGGCCTCCGATGGCACCCCCCGGGGAGCTGTTTTTT
v_gene: TRBV11-2; abundance: .; len: 14; d_gene: .; j_gene: TRBJ1-2; CDR3aa: CASSLEESNYGYTF; CDR3nt: TGTGCCAGCAGCTTGGAGGAGTCTAACTATGGCTACACCTTC
v_gene: TRBV5-1; abundance: .; len: 16; d_gene: .; j_gene: TRBJ2-2; CDR3aa: CASSLLPGVNTGELFF; CDR3nt: TGCGCCAGCAGCTTGTTGCCGGGAGTGAACACCGGGGAGCTGTTTTTT
v_gene: TRBV6-5; abundance: few; len: 15; d_gene: .; j_gene: TRBJ1-5; CDR3aa: CASSADTSSNQPQHF; CDR3nt: TGTGCCAGCAGTGCGGACACCAGTAGCAATCAGCCCCAGCATTTT
v_gene: TRBV6-6; abundance: .; len: 15; d_gene: .; j_gene: TRBJ2-3; CDR3aa: CASSYGTVSTDTQYF; CDR3nt: TGTGCCAGCAGTTACGGCACAGTTAGCACAGATACGCAGTATTTT
v_gene: TRBV7-2; abundance: .; len: 15; d_gene: TRBD1; j_gene: TRBJ1-1; CDR3aa: CASSNQQGVNTEAFF; CDR3nt: TGTGCCAGCAGCAACCAACAGGGGGTGAACACTGAAGCTTTCTTT
v_gene: TRBV2; abundance: .; len: 14; d_gene: TRBD1; j_gene: TRBJ2-2; CDR3aa: CASSGTGEGGELFF; CDR3nt: TGTGCCAGCAGCGGGACAGGGGAGGGCGGGGAGCTGTTTTTT
v_gene: TRBV10-3; abundance: .; len: 13; d_gene: .; j_gene: TRBJ2-5; CDR3aa: CAISVSREETQYF; CDR3nt: TGTGCCATCAGTGTTAGCCGAGAAGAGACCCAGTACTTC
v_gene: TRBV9; abundance: .; len: 16; d_gene: TRBD1; j_gene: TRBJ2-3; CDR3aa: CASSVHGTGGSDTQYF; CDR3nt: TGTGCCAGCAGCGTACACGGGACAGGGGGCTCAGATACGCAGTATTTT
v_gene: TRBV18; abundance: .; len: 13; d_gene: .; j_gene: TRBJ1-4; CDR3aa: CASSPPLNEKLFF; CDR3nt: TGTGCCAGCTCACCACCCTTGAATGAAAAACTGTTTTTT
v_gene: TRBV7-2; abundance: .; len: 15; d_gene: .; j_gene: TRBJ1-6; CDR3aa: CASSRLAGDNSPLHF; CDR3nt: TGTGCCAGCAGCCGGCTAGCAGGGGATAATTCACCCCTCCACTTT
v_gene: TRBV29-1; abundance: .; len: 12; d_gene: .; j_gene: TRBJ2-2; CDR3aa: CSIFGNTGELFF; CDR3nt: TGCAGCATCTTTGGGAACACCGGGGAGCTGTTTTTT
v_gene: TRBV11-2; abundance: .; len: 13; d_gene: .; j_gene: TRBJ2-5; CDR3aa: CASSPWGAETQYF; CDR3nt: TGTGCCAGCAGCCCATGGGGCGCGGAGACCCAGTACTTC
v_gene: TRBV11-2; abundance: .; len: 14; d_gene: .; j_gene: TRBJ2-1; CDR3aa: CASSLVMSYNEQFF; CDR3nt: TGTGCCAGCAGCTTAGTCATGTCCTACAATGAGCAGTTCTTC
v_gene: TRBV6-1; abundance: once; len: 14; d_gene: .; j_gene: TRBJ1-5; CDR3aa: CASSAGTVGQPQHF; CDR3nt: TGTGCCAGCAGTGCCGGGACTGTGGGTCAGCCCCAGCATTTT
v_gene: TRBV5-1; abundance: .; len: 15; d_gene: .; j_gene: TRBJ2-5; CDR3aa: CASSEGTQVMETQYF; CDR3nt: TGCGCCAGCAGTGAGGGGACTCAGGTAATGGAGACCCAGTACTTC
v_gene: TRBV2; abundance: .; len: 12; d_gene: .; j_gene: TRBJ2-7; CDR3aa: CALGAGVSEQYF; CDR3nt: TGTGCCCTTGGAGCAGGGGTTAGCGAGCAGTACTTC
v_gene: TRBV6-1; abundance: .; len: 16; d_gene: TRBD2; j_gene: TRBJ2-7; CDR3aa: CASSEDRASGGYEQYF; CDR3nt: TGTGCCAGCAGTGAAGATCGGGCTAGCGGGGGCTACGAGCAGTACTTC